This TCR beta chain emerged from a study of cytomegalovirus exposure and HLA in healthy donors. Germline V gene lookup returns CDR1 MDHEN and CDR2 SYDVKM. The CDR3 sequence is 13 residues long. V was cut by 2 bases and J by 5 bases, with 7 bases left in between. PCR was performed using 60 Vbeta and 13 Jbeta primers. Assay: immunoSEQ multiplex PCR; the TCRdb copy retains only in-frame clones and omits some. The sample has 40,000 or so clones. The sample comprised PBMCs. The clonotype was recovered from a male donor in good health and CMV-seronegative. The genes are TRBV28 and TRBJ1-5; D unresolved. The CDR3 DNA reads as TGTGCCAGCAGTTTAAAACGGGATCAGCCCCAGCATTTT. Its protein is CASSLKRDQPQHF.